This T cell receptor beta chain was observed in a study of T cell responses to AZD1222 COVID-19 vaccine. Overall study results and limits: Without day 14 samples, only post-peak T cell repertoires were studied. Vaccine-associated CD4 TCRs ranged over spike, dominating at 160-218 and 743-854. There were mostly white British donors and more females than males, and clonal diversity was possibly underestimated.

With regard to this clone: Antigen: not known.

TCRdb's copy holds only in-frame clones and misses some; the assay was immunoSEQ multiplex PCR. The sample consists of 110,000 or so clones, 85% to 90% of them appearing once. The V and J ends lost 6 bases and 4 bases respectively, with 10 bases between them. Germline V gene data show CDR1 as MNHEY and CDR2 as SVGAGI. The CDR3 has 12 residues. This chain links TRBV6-5 with TRBJ2-7; D ambiguous. The TCR was taken from an adult who received the AZD1222 COVID-19 vaccine. Here the sequenced sample was peripheral blood, taken 28 days after the second AZD1222 dose. The DNA for the CDR3 is TGTGCCAGCAGGGGCCCGGTTTACGAGCAGTACTTC. This encodes CASRGPVYEQYF.